The TCR beta chain under discussion was sequenced for a study of spatial heterogeneity in lung cancer (dated by TCRdb to about 2019). For the study in its entirety: Beta-chain transcripts were consistently detected in greater numbers than alpha-chain transcripts, which likely reflects a higher abundance of beta-chain transcripts. In the raw uncorrected reads, each unique combination of TCR and UMI appeared more than ten times on average. TCR alpha and beta repertoires were quantitatively compared across multiple tumor regions, matched nontumor lung and blood in non-small cell lung cancer. Nonsynonymous mutation counts, determined by whole-exome sequencing of tumor tissue, were related to TCR repertoire features. At surgery, both alpha and beta chains were TCR-sequenced in more than 200 tumor regions, approximately 64 matched nontumor lung samples and around 50 PBMC samples. Here is what the overall study found, with its caveats: Confirming at a functional level the hypothesis that regional TCRs recognize regional mutations was considered to require additional single-cell paired TCR alpha and beta sequencing. Ubiquitous expanded tumor TCRs were found in blood more often at tumor resection than at routine follow-up.

This specimen's time point label, interpreted: sample taken at primary tumor resection. Donors were under 95 patients with early-stage, untreated non-small cell lung cancer from the lung TRACERx cohort. Whole RNA extracted from tumor and nontumor lung tissue, or from cryopreserved PBMC samples, was used for TCR sequencing without cell sorting. Only patients with enough RNA available from two or more tumor regions were chosen for TCR sequencing. This clonotype was observed at least ten times. The clone's antigen remains unknown. One base away there is no much larger clone; base qualities are not given. CDR1 and CDR2 (SEHNR, FQNEAQ) derive from the germline V gene (reference sequence). V loses 2 bases, J loses 0 bases, and the germline ends lie 13 bases apart. The CDR3 numbers 16 residues from cysteine through phenylalanine. The sequence is cut down to CDR3 DNA, 48 bases in frame from base 1. Preparation of the library involved 5' RACE. The instrument given in TCRdb is NextSeq 500. The TCR library protocol attached a unique molecular identifier to each TCR cDNA molecule to allow correction of PCR and sequencing errors. The study's processing was this. TCR identification, UMI-based error correction and CDR3 extraction were performed with Decombinator tools. TCRs above a frequency of 2 per 1,000, corresponding to the top 1% of the tumor frequency distribution, were defined as expanded. Renyi diversity was computed with the R vegan package after each repertoire had been subsampled 100 times to 5,000 TCRs. CDR3 similarity networks were constructed using string-kernel similarity of amino acid triplets, with links drawn between CDR3s whose pairwise similarity was above 0.82. Clones were called with MiXCR by TCRdb after fastp trimmed the public reads at Q25, and only in-frame beta chains were retained. Rows are unified per CDR3 protein, each entry keeping the most common DNA and genes. TCRdb, not the authors, supplied the V and J calls. The sample records around 23,000 distinct CDR3 sequences, approximately 3% of which are singletons. The top ten hold more than 25% of the sample.

This TCR came from a female donor with early-stage non-small cell lung cancer. The specimen was PBMCs, collected at surgery. The chain links TRBV7-9 with TRBJ1-2, with the D gene not confidently named. The DNA reads as follows: TGTGCCAGCAGCTTACTTAGCGGATCTACTAACTATGGCTACACCTTC. It translates as CASSLLSGSTNYGYTF.